This T cell receptor beta chain was sequenced for a study of shared clonotypes between healthy human individuals. Overall study: Those who served as donors were a couple of women and a few men between the ages of 18 and 49.

With respect to this clone: Its antigen is not known.

V was trimmed by 4 bases and J by 8 bases, leaving 20 bases between them. Germline lookup yields CDR1 SGHDT and CDR2 YYEEEE. The CDR3 sequence is 15 residues long. Study-wide results and limits: Collection of samples was limited to blood; tissue repertoires likely differ.

Clones were sequenced by immunoSEQ multiplex PCR, and TCRdb holds only the in-frame ones, with some missing. Of about 560,000 clones listed, roughly 72% are singletons. The origin of this receptor is a woman aged 40 to 50 in good health. Some clones in this sample may be carry-over from other donors' samples. The sample comprised PBMCs. The gene calls are TRBV5-6 and TRBJ2-3, with D possibly TRBD2 on 7 matching bases. CDR3 residues: CASSQEQGGGLTQYF. In DNA, the CDR3 is TGTGCCAGCAGCCAAGAACAGGGCGGGGGACTTACGCAGTATTTT. The full variable domain, with the rest looked up from reference TRBV5-6 and TRBJ2-3, is DAGVTQSPTHLIKTRGQQVTLRCSPKSGHDTVSWYQQALGQGPQFIFQYYEEEERQRGNFPDRFSGHQFPNYSSELNVNALLLGDSALYLCASSQEQGGGLTQYFGPGTRLTVL.